A selection of T cell receptor beta chains follows, all from one sample in a study of control samples from healthy donors and cancer patients. The table came from immunoSEQ multiplex PCR; TCRdb's copy has only in-frame clones and leaves some out. Of around 82,000 clones detected, approximately 90% appear once; the ten largest clones hold approximately 7.2%. Sequenced sample: blood. The receptors were sampled from a middle-aged man in good health. CDR3s include the opening cysteine and the closing phenylalanine or tryptophan. The D gene is left open where the match is weak. Clone size is shown for a subset of rows, as once, few, many or a class of expanded clone.

>TRBJ2-1|TRBD2|NA|TRBV10-1
TGCGCCAGCAGCCAAGGGACTAGCGCGGGCAATGAGCAGTTCTTC
CASSQGTSAGNEQFF
>TRBJ1-1|NA|NA|TRBV6-5
TGTGCCAGCTTGACGGGGACCATGAACACTGAAGCTTTCTTT
CASLTGTMNTEAFF
>TRBJ2-1|TRBD2|NA|TRBV9
TGTGCCAGCAGCGTAAGGAGCGGGGGGGTTTACAATGAGCAGTTCTTC
CASSVRSGGVYNEQFF
>TRBJ2-5|NA|NA|TRBV6-5
TGTGCCAGCGCGACGGGCCCCATCGAGACCCAGTACTTC
CASATGPIETQYF
>TRBJ1-5|NA|NA|TRBV5-8
TGTGCCAGCAGCCGATTTGCGAGTCAGCCCCAGCATTTT
CASSRFASQPQHF
>TRBJ1-1|NA|NA|TRBV2
TGTGCCAGCACCGGAGGGGCCTTATCCCGAAGGACTGAAGCTTTCTTT
CASTGGALSRRTEAFF
>TRBJ2-3|NA|NA|TRBV12-3/TRBV12-4
TGTGCCAGCAGTTTCGGAAGGAAAGATACGCAGTATTTT
CASSFGRKDTQYF
>TRBJ2-7|NA|NA|TRBV19
TGTGCCAGTAGATCCGGGACAAGTCATACCTACGAGCAGTACTTC
CASRSGTSHTYEQYF
>TRBJ1-1|NA|NA|TRBV5-1
TGCGCCAGCAGCCCGCTCGAGGGAGGAAACACTGAAGCTTTCTTT
CASSPLEGGNTEAFF
>TRBJ2-7|NA|NA|TRBV11-2
TGTGCCAGCAGCTTAGCGGTTATAGGGGAGCAGTACTTC
CASSLAVIGEQYF
>TRBJ2-2|TRBD1|NA|TRBV24-1
TGTGCCACCAGTGATCCCGGGACAGGGGCGTCCGGGGAGCTGTTTTTT
CATSDPGTGASGELFF
>TRBJ2-3|NA|NA|TRBV7-2
TGTGCCAGCAGCTTAGGCAGGGCGACTAGCACAGATACGCAGTATTTT
CASSLGRATSTDTQYF
>TRBJ2-5|TRBD2|few|TRBV5-5
TGTGCCAGCAGCCCAGTAGCGGGGGGGTCCCAAGAGACCCAGTACTTC
CASSPVAGGSQETQYF
>TRBJ1-5|NA|NA|TRBV7-2
TGTGCCAGCAGTCAAGCAGGGTCTAGCAATCAGCCCCAGCATTTT
CASSQAGSSNQPQHF
>TRBJ1-5|NA|NA|TRBV6-5
TGTGCCAGCAGTAGCAATCAGCCCCAGCATTTT
CASSSNQPQHF
>TRBJ2-3|NA|NA|TRBV10-1
TGCGCCAGCGGGGAATTGGATACGCAGTATTTT
CASGELDTQYF
>TRBJ2-5|NA|NA|TRBV30
TGTGCCTGGAATGTACTCTTACTCCAAGAGACCCAGTACTTC
CAWNVLLLQETQYF
>TRBJ1-3|NA|NA|TRBV5-1
TGCGCCAGCAGCTTAAGCAGCTCTGGAAACACCATATATTTT
CASSLSSSGNTIYF
>TRBJ2-3|TRBD1|NA|TRBV7-2
TGTGCCAGCAGCTACCCAGCCGGGACAGGGGTCGAAGATACGCAGTATTTT
CASSYPAGTGVEDTQYF
>TRBJ2-3|NA|NA|TRBV3-1/TRBV3-2
TGTGCCAGCAGCCTGCCCCTGAGAGGGGATACGCAGTATTTT
CASSLPLRGDTQYF
>TRBJ1-2|TRBD1|NA|TRBV12-3/TRBV12-4
TGTGCCAGCAGTTTTGTGCCAGGGGGTGGCTACACCTTC
CASSFVPGGGYTF
>TRBJ2-3|TRBD2|NA|TRBV11-2
TGTGCCAGCAGCGGACTAGCGGGGGGATTTCGGGATACGCAGTATTTT
CASSGLAGGFRDTQYF
>TRBJ1-2|TRBD1|NA|TRBV30
TGTGCCTGCCTTAGGGACAGGCCCTATGGCTACACCTTC
CACLRDRPYGYTF
>TRBJ1-1|NA|NA|TRBV30
TGTGCCTGGAGTGTAGGGTTGAACACTGAAGCTTTCTTT
CAWSVGLNTEAFF